Listed here is a single T cell receptor beta chain. A read error may produce the germline difference seen at one junction end. The data were obtained in a study of identical twins. Using its own MiXCR run on the 5' RACE reads, TCRdb lists one record per CDR3 protein. The sample lists fewer than 250,000 distinct CDR3 sequences; roughly 7.5% were seen once. The CDR3 is 15 amino acids. The germline V gene has CDR1 SSHAT and CDR2 FNYEAQ (reference sequence). The same data also went into a second study, on yellow fever vaccine responses in identical twins.

The genes are TRBV7-7 and TRBJ2-1; 9 bases are a match to TRBD2. This receptor was identified in a woman aged 18 to 35 in good health. Material for sequencing was memory (CD45RO+) T cells sorted from blood. The CDR3 sequence: CASSLDSGSYNEQFF. The DNA for the CDR3 is TGTGCTAGCAGCTTAGATAGCGGGAGCTACAATGAGCAGTTCTTC. The full variable domain, with the rest looked up from reference TRBV7-7 and TRBJ2-1, is GAGVSQSPRYKVTKRGQDVTLRCDPISSHATLYWYQQALGQGPEFLTYFNYEAQPDKSGLPSDRFSAERPEGSISTLTIQRTEQRDSAMYRCASSLDSGSYNEQFFGPGTRLTVL.